These 7 T cell receptor beta chains were sequenced from one sample in a study of blood T cell repertoires in COVID-19. Sequencing used immunoSEQ multiplex PCR; TCRdb keeps in-frame clones, though not all of them. In the table there are about 220,000 clones, 82% of which are singletons. The sample taken for sequencing was PBMCs or T cells enriched from blood (not recorded which). These receptors all stem from a woman between 55 and 75 years old who had recovered from COVID-19.

The CDR3 reads CASSSLRQGAPGGYGYTF. CDR3 DNA sequence: TGTGCCAGCAGCTCCCTTCGACAGGGGGCGCCGGGAGGCTATGGCTACACCTTC. This sequence joins TRBV5-4 and TRBJ1-2; 10 bases match TRBD1. V lost 3 bases, J lost 4 bases, and 15 bases stayed unmatched. The germline gives CDR1 SGHNT, CDR2 YYREEE (reference sequence). This CDR3 is built from 18 residues.

This clone was counted a few times. The chain uses TRBV9 and TRBJ1-2, with TRBD1 matching 7 bases. In germline, CDR1 is SGDLS, CDR2 YYNGEE. The CDR3 runs to 16 residues. Germline trimming cut 4 bases from V and 8 bases from J; bases unmatched to any gene: 17. CDR3 nucleotides: TGTGCCAGCAGCCCGAACCGACAGGGATCTTTTTACGGCTACACCTTC. This sequence encodes CASSPNRQGSFYGYTF. The variable domain in full, completed from reference TRBV9 and TRBJ1-2, reads DSGVTQTPKHLITATGQRVTLRCSPRSGDLSVYWYQQSLDQGLQFLIQYYNGEERAKGNILERFSAQQFPDLHSELNLSSLELGDSALYFCASSPNRQGSFYGYTFGSGTRLTVV.

This sequence joins TRBV5-6 and TRBJ2-7; 9 bases agree with TRBD1. The CDR3 is 13 residues long. V dropped 3 bases and J dropped 5; count of bases not matched to a gene: 3. CDR1 and CDR2 from the germline V gene are SGHDT and YYEEEE. CDR3 nucleotides: TGTGCCAGCAGCTCCTGGGACAGGGACGAGCAGTACTTC. The encoded protein is CASSSWDRDEQYF.

The chain carries TRBV11-2 and TRBJ1-1; D is possibly TRBD1 (5 bases). The CDR3 consists of 12 residues. Germline values: CDR1 SGHAT, CDR2 FQNNGV. V shed 4 bases and J shed 8 bases, with 11 bases lying between them. The CDR3 here is CASSSQGREAFF. The DNA for the CDR3 is TGTGCCAGCAGCTCCCAGGGCCGGGAAGCTTTCTTT.

This clone was counted at least ten times. The rearrangement links TRBV10-3 to TRBJ2-7; D perhaps matches TRBD2 (6 bases). CDR1 and CDR2 (germline): ENHRY, SYGVKD. The V gene lost 6 bases and the J gene lost 4 bases, with 10 bases spanning the gap. The CDR3 spans 12 residues. The CDR3 DNA follows: TGTGCCATCAGCGGGAGAGGGTACGAGCAGTACTTC. It yields the protein CAISGRGYEQYF.

The rearrangement links TRBV12-3 or TRBV12-4 to TRBJ1-2, with TRBD1 identical over 7 bases. V was clipped by 6 bases and J by 2 bases; unmatched bases: 3. There are 13 residues in the CDR3. In DNA, the CDR3 is TGTGCCAGCAGGACAGGGCACAACTATGGCTACACCTTC. Encoded protein: CASRTGHNYGYTF.

V is TRBV4-1 and J is TRBJ1-4; 9 bases are a match to TRBD1. Germline CDR1 is MGHRA and CDR2 is YSYEKL. This CDR3 is 15 amino acids long. With V trimmed by 5 bases and J by 3 bases, 4 bases remained unmatched. Here the CDR3 DNA reads TGCGCCAGCAGCTTACAGGGGGCGTCTAATGAAAAACTGTTTTTT. It is translated as CASSLQGASNEKLFF.